Reported below is one TCR beta chain. The method was immunoSEQ multiplex PCR; TCRdb's version includes in-frame clones alone and lacks a portion of them. The data show around 140,000 clones, around 89% seen once. This CDR3 is 15 amino acids long. Trimming took 6 bases from V and 7 from J; bases not matched to a gene: 10. From germline, CDR1 is SNHLY and CDR2 FYNNEI. These data come from a study of blood T cell repertoires in COVID-19. The chain recombines TRBV2 with TRBJ2-2; 8 bases fit TRBD2. Source material: peripheral blood. This TCR was sampled from a man aged 50-60 years with active or convalescent COVID-19. The CDR3 DNA is TGTGCCAGCAGCAACCGGGGGGGCCTCATCGGGGAGCTGTTTTTT. This encodes CASSNRGGLIGELFF.